Listed below are T cell receptor beta chains from one sample, sequenced in a study of control samples from healthy donors and cancer patients. TCRdb's copy holds only in-frame clones and misses some; the assay was immunoSEQ multiplex PCR. The repertoire has approximately 170,000 clones, roughly 88% of them found once; the top ten carry around 5.1%. Sequencing input: blood. These TCRs come from a woman in her twenties or thirties in good health. CDR3s include the opening cysteine and the closing phenylalanine or tryptophan. Each record gives: D gene, V gene, clone size, J gene, CDR3 protein, CDR3 DNA. D genes are given only for firm matches. Clone size, where shown, is once, few, many, or a class for clones that have expanded.

D gene: .
V gene: TRBV9
clone size: .
J gene: TRBJ1-2
CDR3 protein: CASSRGAGTNYGYTF
CDR3 DNA: TGTGCCAGCAGTAGGGGGGCTGGGACAAACTATGGCTACACCTTC

D gene: .
V gene: TRBV9
clone size: few
J gene: TRBJ2-3
CDR3 protein: CASSAGQPPGADTQYF
CDR3 DNA: TGTGCCAGCAGCGCCGGACAGCCCCCAGGGGCAGATACGCAGTATTTT

D gene: .
V gene: TRBV5-1
clone size: few
J gene: TRBJ1-6
CDR3 protein: CASSSSYNSPLHF
CDR3 DNA: TGCGCCAGCAGCTCCAGCTATAATTCACCCCTCCACTTT

D gene: .
V gene: TRBV6-5
clone size: .
J gene: TRBJ2-2
CDR3 protein: CASRFTESTGGELFF
CDR3 DNA: TGTGCCAGCAGGTTCACGGAATCAACAGGCGGGGAGCTGTTTTTT

D gene: .
V gene: TRBV30
clone size: .
J gene: TRBJ1-3
CDR3 protein: CAWSVSGNTIYF
CDR3 DNA: TGTGCCTGGAGTGTATCCGGAAACACCATATATTTT

D gene: .
V gene: TRBV5-1
clone size: .
J gene: TRBJ1-1
CDR3 protein: CASSLEVGGSTEAFF
CDR3 DNA: TGCGCCAGCAGCTTGGAGGTCGGAGGGTCTACTGAAGCTTTCTTT

D gene: .
V gene: TRBV6-6
clone size: .
J gene: TRBJ1-1
CDR3 protein: CASSHRSLGNTEAFF
CDR3 DNA: TGTGCCAGCAGTCACCGAAGTTTGGGGAACACTGAAGCTTTCTTT

D gene: .
V gene: TRBV4-1
clone size: .
J gene: TRBJ1-4
CDR3 protein: CASSQLDSGEKLFF
CDR3 DNA: TGCGCCAGCAGCCAACTGGATTCAGGTGAAAAACTGTTTTTT

D gene: TRBD1
V gene: TRBV28
clone size: .
J gene: TRBJ1-2
CDR3 protein: CASSLTGNYGYTF
CDR3 DNA: TGTGCCAGCAGTCTGACAGGGAACTATGGCTACACCTTC

D gene: .
V gene: TRBV7-8
clone size: .
J gene: TRBJ2-5
CDR3 protein: CASRPGTEETQYF
CDR3 DNA: TGTGCCAGCAGGCCTGGGACCGAAGAGACCCAGTACTTC

D gene: .
V gene: TRBV24-1
clone size: .
J gene: TRBJ2-3
CDR3 protein: CATSDLRPGLGSTDTQYF
CDR3 DNA: TGTGCCACCAGTGATTTGCGTCCGGGTTTGGGGTCCACAGATACGCAGTATTTT

D gene: .
V gene: TRBV7-8
clone size: .
J gene: TRBJ1-2
CDR3 protein: CASSLALIAGRYGYTF
CDR3 DNA: TGTGCCAGCAGCTTAGCGCTAATTGCAGGGCGCTATGGCTACACCTTC

D gene: .
V gene: TRBV19
clone size: .
J gene: TRBJ1-3
CDR3 protein: CASSAGTRNSGNTIYF
CDR3 DNA: TGTGCCAGTAGTGCCGGGACACGTAATTCTGGAAACACCATATATTTT

D gene: .
V gene: TRBV28
clone size: once
J gene: TRBJ2-1
CDR3 protein: CASSLSGTLANEQFF
CDR3 DNA: TGTGCCAGCAGTTTATCGGGGACACTAGCTAATGAGCAGTTCTTC

D gene: .
V gene: TRBV9
clone size: .
J gene: TRBJ1-1
CDR3 protein: CASSVGQDTEAFF
CDR3 DNA: TGTGCCAGCAGCGTAGGACAGGACACTGAAGCTTTCTTT

D gene: .
V gene: TRBV19
clone size: .
J gene: TRBJ2-1
CDR3 protein: CASSIGQDNEQFF
CDR3 DNA: TGTGCCAGTAGTATAGGCCAGGACAATGAGCAGTTCTTC

D gene: .
V gene: TRBV7-9
clone size: .
J gene: TRBJ1-4
CDR3 protein: CASSLARGGEKLFF
CDR3 DNA: TGTGCCAGCAGCTTAGCGAGAGGCGGGGAAAAACTGTTTTTT

D gene: TRBD2
V gene: TRBV7-9
clone size: .
J gene: TRBJ2-7
CDR3 protein: CASSLAPASGYYEQYF
CDR3 DNA: TGTGCCAGCAGCTTAGCTCCAGCTAGCGGCTACTACGAGCAGTACTTC

D gene: .
V gene: TRBV24-1
clone size: once
J gene: TRBJ1-6
CDR3 protein: CATSVGQNNSPLHF
CDR3 DNA: TGTGCCACCAGTGTGGGACAAAATAATTCACCCCTCCACTTT

D gene: TRBD2
V gene: TRBV4-1
clone size: .
J gene: TRBJ2-4
CDR3 protein: CASSQGAQAGNIQYF
CDR3 DNA: TGCGCCAGCAGCCAAGGGGCCCAAGCGGGGAACATTCAGTACTTC

D gene: TRBD1
V gene: TRBV19
clone size: .
J gene: TRBJ1-4
CDR3 protein: CASSSTGGEKLFF
CDR3 DNA: TGTGCCAGTAGTTCGACAGGGGGAGAAAAACTGTTTTTT

D gene: .
V gene: TRBV4-1
clone size: .
J gene: TRBJ2-2
CDR3 protein: CASSHERVGELFF
CDR3 DNA: TGCGCCAGCAGCCACGAGAGGGTCGGGGAGCTGTTTTTT

D gene: .
V gene: TRBV6-1
clone size: .
J gene: TRBJ2-3
CDR3 protein: CASSEDQGSTDTQYF
CDR3 DNA: TGTGCCAGCAGTGAAGATCAGGGTTCCACAGATACGCAGTATTTT